This note documents a single T cell receptor beta chain sequence. Its antigen remains unidentified. As the method for making TCR beta libraries, quantitative 5'-RACE with molecular barcodes was used. TCRdb reprocessed the 5' RACE reads with MiXCR, giving one entry per CDR3 protein. Found here are some 150,000 distinct CDR3 sequences, 44% of them singletons; the top ten hold roughly 15%. This specimen belongs to a study of CD8 T cells in ankylosing spondylitis. Study-wide points: Relatively scarce in peripheral blood, disease-linked clones were CD8+. Disease-associated clones were reportedly significantly overrepresented in matched ankylosing spondylitis synovial fluid. Seven to nine highly homologous variants made up a TCR beta motif that seemed to typify ankylosing spondylitis blood.

The CDR3 runs to 12 residues. V lost 4 bases, J lost 7 bases, and 10 bases lay in between. Germline assignment: CDR1 LGHNA and CDR2 YSLEER. The chain combines TRBV4-3 with TRBJ1-2; unclear D gene. This receptor was identified in a male donor with ankylosing spondylitis. Sequencing was done on a sample of synovial fluid, either unsorted or a sorted T cell fraction (not recorded which). This CDR3 is CASSPRQGGYTF. CDR3 DNA sequence: TGCGCCAGCAGCCCGCGGCAAGGTGGCTACACCTTC.